The present T cell receptor (beta chain) was sequenced within a study of shared clonotypes between healthy human individuals. Whole-study findings and limits: Among non-shared clonotypes, generation probabilities were lower than among those shared by all four donors.

As regards this clone: Its antigen is not known.

Memory CD4+ cells were the fraction left after CD45RA+ naive selection. V was trimmed by 0 bases and J by 10 bases, leaving 16 bases between them. From germline, CDR1 is SQVTM and CDR2 ANQGSEA. The CDR3 length is 14 residues. Sorted-subset replicate PCRs used around 200 ng of genomic DNA. This amount corresponded to approximately 30,000 T cell genomes. Method: immunoSEQ multiplex PCR; TCRdb's copy keeps in-frame clones and lacks some. Found here are about 2.3 million clones, more than 85% of them singletons; the top ten hold under 0.45%. This chain links TRBV29-1 with TRBJ1-5; D call uncertain. What was sequenced was naive CD4+ T cells from PBMCs. The subset denotes: CD45RA+ positively selected. This clonotype was obtained from a man between 18 and 29 years old in good health. Some clones in this sample may be carry-over from other donors' samples. CDR3 amino acids: CSVEDQTVGGPQHF. CDR3 nucleotides: TGCAGCGTTGAAGATCAGACGGTCGGTGGCCCCCAGCATTTT.